This TCR beta chain was identified in a study of cytotoxic CD8 clonotypes in ibrutinib-treated CLL. Study-wide background: Response samples were taken after a median of approximately 11 months on treatment, range 6 to 36. Regarding the study as a whole: Baseline clonality, higher than in age-matched healthy donors, tracked circulating CD8+ T-cell counts.

Depths of 1 in 200,000 to 1 in 1 million T cells were the sequencing target. Sequencing used immunoSEQ multiplex PCR; TCRdb keeps in-frame clones, though not all of them. Among around 300,000 clones, almost 80% were seen once, and the ten largest hold 6.5% to 8.5%. Details on this clone: Its specificity is unknown.

Frozen-stored PBMCs produced approximately 2 micrograms of genomic DNA for TCR beta libraries. This clonotype originated in a human donor with chronic lymphocytic leukemia. The starting material was PBMCs, obtained before ibrutinib treatment.

The CDR3 region is CATSRAGKDTQYF. In DNA form, the CDR3 reads TGTGCCACCAGCAGAGCTGGGAAAGATACGCAGTATTTT. The V and J genes are TRBV15 and TRBJ2-3; D is ambiguous. Trimming took off 1 base at V and 5 bases at J, with 7 bases between the two ends. The CDR3 is made up of 13 amino acids. Per the germline V gene, CDR1 is LNHNV and CDR2 is YYDKDF (reference sequence).